Described below is a single T cell receptor (beta chain) sequence and its context. RNA in amounts of about 0.5 to 1 ug was reverse transcribed with random hexamers. Using its own MiXCR run on the immunoSEQ multiplex PCR reads, TCRdb lists one record per CDR3 protein. The sample shows some 120,000 distinct CDR3 sequences, about 95% of them seen only once. These data originate in a study of CD8 T cells in Susac syndrome. V was pared by 0 bases and J by 0 bases, with 12 bases of the junction left unmatched. The CDR3 length is 19 residues. The germline CDR1 and CDR2 sequences are MGHRA and YSYEKL. This receptor was obtained from a human donor with Susac syndrome. The chain couples TRBV4-1 to TRBJ2-5, with 8 bases aligning to TRBD2. Sequencing was carried out using CD8+ T cells from PBMCs. CDR3 bases: TGCGCCAGCAGCCAAGAAAGCGGCGGGGGGCAATATTACCAAGAGACCCAGTACTTC. As protein: CASSQESGGGQYYQETQYF.